Here is one T cell receptor beta chain with its context. Antigen unknown. The data originate from a study of OX40 agonist ivuxolimab in advanced cancers. Study at large: Dosing consisted of intravenous ivuxolimab at 0.01 to 10 mg/kg every 2 weeks.

Samples of blood were obtained at baseline, on cycle 4 day 1, and on cycle 7 day 1. The table came from immunoSEQ multiplex PCR; TCRdb's copy has only in-frame clones and leaves some out. In the table there are tens of thousands of clones, 92% of which are singletons. CDR3 length: 16 residues. Unmatched junction bases numbered 9, after V lost 5 bases and J lost 5 bases. Germline V gene sequence: CDR1 SGHVS, CDR2 FQNEAQ. Study conclusions and caveats: The authors also found low normalized T-cell clonal expansion in some nonresponders. The average count of expanded clones was higher among CD8+ T cells than among CD4+.

The sequences come from CD4+ or CD8+ T cells sorted from blood, collected in a trial of the OX40 agonist ivuxolimab. The receptor's source is an adult with an advanced solid tumor such as melanoma, head and neck, liver or kidney cancer. This chain links TRBV7-8 with TRBJ2-2; TRBD2 aligns across 9 bases. The CDR3 protein is CASSHKLAGYTGELFF. In DNA, the CDR3 is TGTGCCAGCAGCCACAAACTAGCGGGCTATACCGGGGAGCTGTTTTTT.